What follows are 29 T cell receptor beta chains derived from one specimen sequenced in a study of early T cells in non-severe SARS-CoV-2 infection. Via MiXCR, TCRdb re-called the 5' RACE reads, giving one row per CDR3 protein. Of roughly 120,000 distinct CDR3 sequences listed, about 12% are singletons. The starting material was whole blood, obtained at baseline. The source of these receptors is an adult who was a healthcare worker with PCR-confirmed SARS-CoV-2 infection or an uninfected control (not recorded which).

The CDR3 loop reads CASSHPDGNYNSPLHF. CDR3 nucleotides: TGTGCCAGCAGCCACCCGGACGGAAACTATAATTCACCCCTCCACTTT. This chain links TRBV3-1 with TRBJ1-6, with no clear D. V shed 3 bases and J shed 3 bases, with 12 bases lying between them. Per germline, CDR1 LGHDT and CDR2 YNNKEL (reference sequence). The CDR3 contains 16 residues.

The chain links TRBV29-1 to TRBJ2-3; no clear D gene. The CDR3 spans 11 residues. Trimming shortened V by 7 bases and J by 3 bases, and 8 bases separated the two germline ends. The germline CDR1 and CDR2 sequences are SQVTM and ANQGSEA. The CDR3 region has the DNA TGCAGCGCCCAAGGGACAGATACGCAGTATTTT. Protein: CSAQGTDTQYF.

The CDR3 DNA reads TGTGCCAGCAGCTTAGCGCGGGAGGGGGGCAATGAGCAGTTCTTC. It encodes CASSLAREGGNEQFF. J is TRBJ2-1 and V is TRBV11-3, with 9 bases fitting TRBD2. V dropped 1 base and J dropped 6; count of bases not matched to a gene: 4. Germline V gene sequence: CDR1 SGHNT, CDR2 YENEEA. The length of the CDR3 is 15 residues.

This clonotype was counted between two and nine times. CDR3 coding DNA: TGTGCCAGCAGCGTCCGGGACAGGGTTTCTTTCGGGGCCAACGTCCTGACTTTC. This translates into CASSVRDRVSFGANVLTF. This chain links TRBV7-8 with TRBJ2-6, with TRBD1 matching 9 bases. The V and J ends lost 5 bases and 4 bases, in that order; junction bases with no gene match: 12. The CDR3 runs to 18 residues. The germline V gene encodes CDR1 SGHVS and CDR2 FQNEAQ. The full variable domain, rest sourced from reference TRBV7-8 and TRBJ2-6, is GAGVSQSPRYKVAKRGQDVALRCDPISGHVSLFWYQQALGQGPEFLTYFQNEAQLDKSGLPSDRFFAERPEGSVSTLKIQRTQQEDSAVYLCASSVRDRVSFGANVLTFGAGSRLTVL.

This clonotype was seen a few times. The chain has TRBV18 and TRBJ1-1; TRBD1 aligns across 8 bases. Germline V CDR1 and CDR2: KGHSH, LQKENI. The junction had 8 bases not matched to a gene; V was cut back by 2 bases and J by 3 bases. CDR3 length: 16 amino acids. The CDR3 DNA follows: TGTGCCAGCTCACCAGGACAGGGACGAACGGACACTGAAGCTTTCTTT. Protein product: CASSPGQGRTDTEAFF.

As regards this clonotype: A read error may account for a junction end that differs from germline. CDR3 coding DNA: TGCGCCAGCAGCCAAGAGAATCATCGGACGGATTGGTATGGCTCCCGACGCGAGACCCGGTACTTC. Translation gives CASSQENHRTDWYGSRRETRYF. The chain has TRBV4-1 and TRBJ2-5; D is unclear. The V gene's germline CDR1 is MGHRA and CDR2 YSYEKL. The length of the CDR3 is 22 residues.

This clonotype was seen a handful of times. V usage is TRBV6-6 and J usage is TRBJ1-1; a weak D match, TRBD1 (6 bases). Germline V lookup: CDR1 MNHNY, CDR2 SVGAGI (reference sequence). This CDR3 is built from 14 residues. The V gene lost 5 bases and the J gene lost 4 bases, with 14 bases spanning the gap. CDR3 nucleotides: TGTGCCAGCAGTAACGGGACACCGCGCACTGAAGCTTTCTTT. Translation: CASSNGTPRTEAFF.

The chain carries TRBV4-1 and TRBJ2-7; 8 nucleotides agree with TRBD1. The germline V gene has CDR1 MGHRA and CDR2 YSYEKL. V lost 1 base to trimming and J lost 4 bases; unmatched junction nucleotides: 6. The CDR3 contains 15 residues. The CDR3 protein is CASSQVTGGIYEQYF. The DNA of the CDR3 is TGCGCCAGCAGCCAAGTTACAGGGGGGATTTACGAGCAGTACTTC.

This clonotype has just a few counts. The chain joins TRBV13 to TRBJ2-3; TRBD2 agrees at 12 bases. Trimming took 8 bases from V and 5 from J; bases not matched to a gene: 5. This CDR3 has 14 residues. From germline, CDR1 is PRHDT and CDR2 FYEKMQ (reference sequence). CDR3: CASGASGRGDTQYF. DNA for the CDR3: TGTGCCAGCGGCGCTAGCGGGAGGGGAGATACGCAGTATTTT. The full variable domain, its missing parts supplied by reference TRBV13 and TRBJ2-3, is AAGVIQSPRHLIKEKRETATLKCYPIPRHDTVYWYQQGPGQDPQFLISFYEKMQSDKGSIPDRFSAQQFSDYHSELNMSSLELGDSALYFCASGASGRGDTQYFGPGTRLTVL.

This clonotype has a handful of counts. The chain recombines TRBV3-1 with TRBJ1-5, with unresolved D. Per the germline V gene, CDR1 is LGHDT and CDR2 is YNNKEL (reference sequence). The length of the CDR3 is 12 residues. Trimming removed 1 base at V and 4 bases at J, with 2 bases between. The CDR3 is CASSQANQPQHF. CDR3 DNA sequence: TGTGCCAGCAGCCAAGCTAATCAGCCCCAGCATTTT.

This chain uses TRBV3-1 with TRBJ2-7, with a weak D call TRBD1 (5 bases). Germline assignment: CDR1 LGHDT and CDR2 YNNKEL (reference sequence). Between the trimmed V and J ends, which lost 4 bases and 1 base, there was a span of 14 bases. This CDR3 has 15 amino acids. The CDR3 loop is CASSPRQGQSYEQYF. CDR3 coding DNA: TGTGCCAGCAGCCCGCGGCAGGGCCAATCCTACGAGCAGTACTTC.

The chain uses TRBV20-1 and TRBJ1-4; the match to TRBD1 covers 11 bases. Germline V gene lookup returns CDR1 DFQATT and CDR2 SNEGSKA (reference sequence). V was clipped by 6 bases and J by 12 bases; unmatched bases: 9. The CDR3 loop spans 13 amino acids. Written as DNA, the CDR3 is TGCAGTGCCATGGACAGGGGGCGCGTTCAACTGTTTTTT. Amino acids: CSAMDRGRVQLFF.

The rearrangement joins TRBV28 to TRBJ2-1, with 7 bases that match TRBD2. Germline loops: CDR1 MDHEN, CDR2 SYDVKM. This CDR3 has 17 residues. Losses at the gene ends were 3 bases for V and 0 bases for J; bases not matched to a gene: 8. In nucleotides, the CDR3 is TGTGCCAGCAGTTTTGATCTAGCGGAAAGCTCCTACAATGAGCAGTTCTTC. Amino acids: CASSFDLAESSYNEQFF.

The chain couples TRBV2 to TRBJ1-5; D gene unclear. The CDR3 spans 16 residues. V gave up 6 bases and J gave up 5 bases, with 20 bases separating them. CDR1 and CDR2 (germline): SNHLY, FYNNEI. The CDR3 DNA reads TGTGCCAGCAGCGCGATCGGACCCTTATTGCATCAGCCCCAGCATTTT. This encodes CASSAIGPLLHQPQHF. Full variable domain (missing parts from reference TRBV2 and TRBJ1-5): EPEVTQTPSHQVTQMGQEVILRCVPISNHLYFYWYRQILGQKVEFLVSFYNNEISEKSEIFDDQFSVERPDGSNFTLKIRSTKLEDSAMYFCASSAIGPLLHQPQHFGDGTRLSIL.

Here the CDR3 reads CATGTVETQYF. The CDR3, as DNA: TGTGCCACCGGGACGGTAGAGACCCAGTACTTC. The J gene is TRBJ2-5, the V gene TRBV10-3; D is perhaps TRBD1 or TRBD2 (5 bases each). V dropped 10 bases and J dropped 4 bases, with 10 bases sitting between them. The CDR3 runs 11 residues. Germline V gene sequence: CDR1 ENHRY, CDR2 SYGVKD.

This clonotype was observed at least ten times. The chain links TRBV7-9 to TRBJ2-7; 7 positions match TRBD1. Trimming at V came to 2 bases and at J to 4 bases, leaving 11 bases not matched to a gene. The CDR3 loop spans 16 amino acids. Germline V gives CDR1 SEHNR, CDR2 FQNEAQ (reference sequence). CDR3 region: CASSLYGAGGRYEQYF. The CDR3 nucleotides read TGTGCCAGCAGCTTATATGGGGCAGGGGGACGTTACGAGCAGTACTTC.

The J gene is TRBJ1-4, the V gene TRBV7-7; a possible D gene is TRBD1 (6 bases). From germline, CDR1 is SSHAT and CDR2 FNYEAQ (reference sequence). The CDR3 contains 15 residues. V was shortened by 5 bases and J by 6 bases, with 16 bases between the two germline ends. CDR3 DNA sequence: TGTGCCAGCAGCCCAGCCGGGGGGCGTGATGAAAAACTGTTTTTT. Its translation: CASSPAGGRDEKLFF.

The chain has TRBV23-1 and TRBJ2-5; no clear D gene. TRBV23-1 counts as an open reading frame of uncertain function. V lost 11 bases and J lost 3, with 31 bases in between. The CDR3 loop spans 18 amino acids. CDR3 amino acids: CAREPVPRSAYSKETQYF. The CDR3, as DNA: TGCGCCCGCGAGCCCGTCCCTCGTTCAGCTTATTCGAAAGAGACCCAGTACTTC.

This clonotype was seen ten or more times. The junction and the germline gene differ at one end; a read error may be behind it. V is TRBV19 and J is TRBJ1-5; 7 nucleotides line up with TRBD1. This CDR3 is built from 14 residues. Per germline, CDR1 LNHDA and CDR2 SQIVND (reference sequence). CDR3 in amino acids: CASTITGAYQPQHF. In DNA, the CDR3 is TGTGCCAGTACTATAACAGGGGCCTACCAGCCCCAGCATTTT.

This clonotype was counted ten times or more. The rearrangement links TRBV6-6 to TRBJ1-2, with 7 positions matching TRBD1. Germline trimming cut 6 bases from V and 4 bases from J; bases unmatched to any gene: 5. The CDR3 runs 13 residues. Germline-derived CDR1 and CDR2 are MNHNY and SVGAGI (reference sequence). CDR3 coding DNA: TGTGCCAGCAGCCCCGGACAGGCCTATGGCTACACCTTC. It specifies CASSPGQAYGYTF.

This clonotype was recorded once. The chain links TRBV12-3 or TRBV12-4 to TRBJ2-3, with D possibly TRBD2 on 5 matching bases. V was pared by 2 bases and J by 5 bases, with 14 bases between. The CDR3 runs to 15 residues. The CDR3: CASSLWGNEGDTQYF. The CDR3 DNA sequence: TGTGCCAGCAGTTTATGGGGAAACGAGGGAGATACGCAGTATTTT.

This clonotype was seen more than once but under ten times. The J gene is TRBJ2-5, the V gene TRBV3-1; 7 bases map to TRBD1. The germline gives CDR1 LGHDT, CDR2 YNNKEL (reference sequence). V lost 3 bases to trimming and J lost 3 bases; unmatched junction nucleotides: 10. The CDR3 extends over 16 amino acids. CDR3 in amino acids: CASSHPLRQGEETQYF. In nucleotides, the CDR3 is TGTGCCAGCAGCCATCCTCTGCGGCAGGGGGAAGAGACCCAGTACTTC.

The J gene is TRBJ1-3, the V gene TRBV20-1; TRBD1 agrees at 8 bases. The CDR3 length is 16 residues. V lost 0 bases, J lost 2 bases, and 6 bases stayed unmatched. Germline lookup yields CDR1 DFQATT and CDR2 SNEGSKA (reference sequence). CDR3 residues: CSARDSRGLAGNTIYF. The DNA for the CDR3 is TGCAGTGCTAGAGATAGCAGGGGGCTGGCTGGAAACACCATATATTTT.

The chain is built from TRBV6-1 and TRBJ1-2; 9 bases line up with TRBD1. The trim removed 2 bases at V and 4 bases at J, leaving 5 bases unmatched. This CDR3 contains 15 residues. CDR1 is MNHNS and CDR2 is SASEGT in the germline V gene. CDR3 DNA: TGTGCCAGCAGTGAACGTACAGGGGGCTTCTATGGCTACACCTTC. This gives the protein CASSERTGGFYGYTF.

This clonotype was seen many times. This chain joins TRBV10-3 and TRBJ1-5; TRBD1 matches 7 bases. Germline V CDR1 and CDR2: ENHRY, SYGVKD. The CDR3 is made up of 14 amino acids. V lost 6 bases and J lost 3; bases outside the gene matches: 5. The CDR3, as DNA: TGTGCCATCAGCCGACAGGGTCTCAATCAGCCCCAGCATTTT. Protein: CAISRQGLNQPQHF.

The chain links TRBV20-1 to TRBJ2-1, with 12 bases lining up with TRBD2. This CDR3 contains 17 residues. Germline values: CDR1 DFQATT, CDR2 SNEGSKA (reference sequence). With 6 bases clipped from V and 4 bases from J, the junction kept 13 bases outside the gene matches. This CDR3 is CSAKGLAGRAGYNEQFF. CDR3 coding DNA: TGCAGTGCCAAAGGACTAGCGGGGAGAGCAGGGTACAATGAGCAGTTCTTC.

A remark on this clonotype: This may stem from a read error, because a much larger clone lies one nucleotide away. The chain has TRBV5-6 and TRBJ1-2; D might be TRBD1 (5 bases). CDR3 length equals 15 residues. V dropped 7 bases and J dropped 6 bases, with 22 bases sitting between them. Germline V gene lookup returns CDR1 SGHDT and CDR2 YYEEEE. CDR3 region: CASFVRVPIYDGYTF. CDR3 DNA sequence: TGTGCCAGCTTTGTCAGGGTCCCTATCTATGATGGCTACACCTTC.

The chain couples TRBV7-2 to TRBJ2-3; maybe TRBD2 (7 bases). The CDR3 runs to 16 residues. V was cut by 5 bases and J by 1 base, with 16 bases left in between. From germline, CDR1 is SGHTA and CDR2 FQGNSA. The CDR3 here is CASSPRGGGRTDTQYF. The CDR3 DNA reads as TGTGCCAGCAGCCCTCGGGGCGGGGGCCGCACAGATACGCAGTATTTT.

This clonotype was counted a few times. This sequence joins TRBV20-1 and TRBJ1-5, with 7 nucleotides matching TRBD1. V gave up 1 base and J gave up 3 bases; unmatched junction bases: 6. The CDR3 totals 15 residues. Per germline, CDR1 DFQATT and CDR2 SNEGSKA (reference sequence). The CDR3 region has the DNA TGCAGTGCTAGAGCCCATCAGGGGGTCAATCAGCCCCAGCATTTT. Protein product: CSARAHQGVNQPQHF.